Described below is a single TCR beta chain sequence and its context. These data belong to a study of T cell changes during pregnancy in multiple sclerosis. This CDR3 is 14 amino acids long. With V trimmed by 5 bases and J by 1 base, 2 bases remained unmatched. The V gene's germline CDR1 is SGHVS and CDR2 FQNEAQ. The data were produced by immunoSEQ multiplex PCR, yet TCRdb's version contains in-frame clones alone and is incomplete. Among tens of thousands of clones listed, about 88% were seen once. The chain has TRBV7-8 and TRBJ2-1; 7 nucleotides align to TRBD2. The source material was CD8+ T cells from peripheral blood mononuclear cells, sampled in the second trimester of pregnancy. This sequence was found in a female donor with multiple sclerosis, enrolled in a pregnancy study. The CDR3 DNA is TGTGCCAGCAGCCCCGGGGGGTCCTACAATGAGCAGTTCTTC. It translates to CASSPGGSYNEQFF.